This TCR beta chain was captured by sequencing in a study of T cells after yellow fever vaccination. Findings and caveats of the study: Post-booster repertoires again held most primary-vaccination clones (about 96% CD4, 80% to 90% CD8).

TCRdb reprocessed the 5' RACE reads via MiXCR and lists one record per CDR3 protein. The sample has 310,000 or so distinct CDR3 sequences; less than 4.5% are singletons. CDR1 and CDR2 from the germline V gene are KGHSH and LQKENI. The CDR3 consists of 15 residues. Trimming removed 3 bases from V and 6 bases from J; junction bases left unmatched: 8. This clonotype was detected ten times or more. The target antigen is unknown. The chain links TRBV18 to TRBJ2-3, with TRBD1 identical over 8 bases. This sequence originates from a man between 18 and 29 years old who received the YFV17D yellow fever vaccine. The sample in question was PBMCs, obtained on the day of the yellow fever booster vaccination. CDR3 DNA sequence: TGTGCCAGCTCACCTGGACAGGGCGGATTTGATACGCAGTATTTT. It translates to CASSPGQGGFDTQYF.